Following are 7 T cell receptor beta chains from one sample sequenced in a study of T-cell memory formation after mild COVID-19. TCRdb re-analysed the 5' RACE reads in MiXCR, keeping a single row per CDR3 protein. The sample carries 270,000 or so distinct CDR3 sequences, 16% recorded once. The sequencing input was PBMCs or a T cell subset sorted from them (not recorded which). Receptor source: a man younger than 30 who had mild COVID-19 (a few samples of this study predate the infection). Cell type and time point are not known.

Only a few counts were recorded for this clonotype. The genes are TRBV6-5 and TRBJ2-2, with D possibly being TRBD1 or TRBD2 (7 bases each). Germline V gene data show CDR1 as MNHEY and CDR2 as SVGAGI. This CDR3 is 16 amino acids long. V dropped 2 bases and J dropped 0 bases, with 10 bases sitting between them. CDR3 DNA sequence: TGTGCCAGCAGTTACGCAGGGGGGGCGAACACCGGGGAGCTGTTTTTT. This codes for CASSYAGGANTGELFF.

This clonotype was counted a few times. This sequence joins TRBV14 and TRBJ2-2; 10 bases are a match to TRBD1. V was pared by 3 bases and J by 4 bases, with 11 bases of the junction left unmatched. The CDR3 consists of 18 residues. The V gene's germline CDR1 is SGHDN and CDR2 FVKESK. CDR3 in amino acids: CASSQIPRDRGLTGELFF. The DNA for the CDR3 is TGTGCCAGCAGCCAGATCCCCCGGGACAGGGGACTCACCGGGGAGCTGTTTTTT.

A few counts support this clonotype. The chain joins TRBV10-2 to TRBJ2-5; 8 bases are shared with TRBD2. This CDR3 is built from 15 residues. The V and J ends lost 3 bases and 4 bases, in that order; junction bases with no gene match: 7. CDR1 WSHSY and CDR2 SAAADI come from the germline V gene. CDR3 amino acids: CASSDIREGGETQYF. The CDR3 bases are TGCGCCAGCAGTGATATCCGGGAGGGGGGAGAGACCCAGTACTTC.

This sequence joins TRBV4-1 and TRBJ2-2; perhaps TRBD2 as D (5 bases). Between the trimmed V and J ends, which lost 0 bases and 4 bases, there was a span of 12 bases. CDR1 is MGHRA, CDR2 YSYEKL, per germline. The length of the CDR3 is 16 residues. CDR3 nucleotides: TGCGCCAGCAGCCAAGATTTTACTAGTGGCACCGGGGAGCTGTTTTTT. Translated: CASSQDFTSGTGELFF.

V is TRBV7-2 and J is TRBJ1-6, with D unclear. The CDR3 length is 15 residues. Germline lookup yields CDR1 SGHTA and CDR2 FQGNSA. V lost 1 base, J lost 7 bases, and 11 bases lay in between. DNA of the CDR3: TGTGCCAGCAGCTTAGTACTAGGGAGGAATTCACCCCTCCACTTT. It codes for CASSLVLGRNSPLHF.

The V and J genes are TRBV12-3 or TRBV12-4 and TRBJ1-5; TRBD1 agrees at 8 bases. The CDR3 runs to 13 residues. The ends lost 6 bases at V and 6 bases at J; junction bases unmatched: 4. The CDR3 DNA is TGTGCCAGCAGCCCGACAGGGGTTCAGCCCCAGCATTTT. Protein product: CASSPTGVQPQHF.

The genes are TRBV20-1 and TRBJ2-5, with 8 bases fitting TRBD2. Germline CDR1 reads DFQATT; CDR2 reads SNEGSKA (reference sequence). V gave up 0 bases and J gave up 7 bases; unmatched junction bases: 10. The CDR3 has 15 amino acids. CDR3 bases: TGCAGTGCTAGAGATCTAGACGGGGGGGCCGGGACCCAGTACTTC. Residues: CSARDLDGGAGTQYF.